Listed below are T cell receptor beta chains from one sample, sequenced in a study of Graves' ophthalmopathy and Graves' hyperthyroidism. TCRdb redid the calling of the multiplex PCR reads with MiXCR, one entry per CDR3 protein. This table holds roughly 700,000 distinct CDR3 sequences, 35% to 50% found once. The sample was peripheral blood. The receptors were sampled from an adult man with Graves' ophthalmopathy. CDR3s include the opening cysteine and the closing phenylalanine or tryptophan. Some rows mark clone size as missing; the rest say once, few, many or name a class of expanded clone.

v_call clone_size cdr3_aa
TRBV5-1 - CASSLLGTGSSYEQYF
TRBV24-1 - CATSDFLGSAETQYF
TRBV25-1 - CASSPSLQSSYEQYF
TRBV19 - CASSMGWGAEAFF
TRBV29-1 - CSVGFGTGKETQHF
TRBV20-1 - CSARGPGTGAYEQYF
TRBV5-1 - CASSSDQRTGELFF
TRBV29-1 many CSVEADGWITEAFF
TRBV9 - CASSQDWGLWGTGTTNYGYTF
TRBV15 - CATSREGQGYF
TRBV25-1 - CASSRLGSGELFF
TRBV5-8 - CASSPRTRRVWEQYF
TRBV25-1 many CASNPGWAAEAFF
TRBV11-1 - CVSSLELDTEAFF
TRBV10-3 - CAIKQTSGENTNTGELFF
TRBV5-1 few CASSFRPGKGETQYF
TRBV12-3/TRBV12-4 - CASSRTGGSQETQYF
TRBV10-3 - CAIRKSHSEGETQYF
TRBV12-3/TRBV12-4 few CASSTGQGEAFF
TRBV24-1 few CASSPNGHAGNAQHF
TRBV7-9 - CASSSLQVPDGYTF
TRBV10-3 many CASKEDSPLHF
TRBV20-1 once CSASSCSYEQYF
TRBV19 - CASTTGGGQPQHF
TRBV20-1 - CSARDVGLGSNSPLHF
TRBV7-2 many CASSLLLADETQYF
TRBV9 - CASSVESGQIGGYTF
TRBV2 few CASSYFSRQGNSPLHF
TRBV7-6 many CASSLAQAAVRETQYF
TRBV10-3 many CAIRAGENEKLFF
TRBV7-8 - CASSLGVGLAGNNEQFF
TRBV20-1 - CSARDLDRGASYEQYF
TRBV10-3 - CAISETLGQAGGYYEQYF
TRBV7-9 few CASSYVGQVTYEQYF
TRBV25-1 - CASSQLSIGGNQPQHF
TRBV7-3 many CASSLSAGRGYEQYF
TRBV6-1 - CASSSVAGYEQYF
TRBV7-7 few CASSTGTGYTGELFF
TRBV4-1 - CASSQPTAGSYEQYF
TRBV7-9 many CASRLDRGEETQYF
TRBV14 many CASSQDVRRIHGQETQYF
TRBV7-9 - CASSSSGTLVETQYF
TRBV25-1 - CASSAGSPQETQYF
TRBV12-3/TRBV12-4 - CASSFSGPLGEKLFF
TRBV29-1 once CSVAGTGRFGQETQYF
TRBV7-9 - CASSQSGDGYGYTF
TRBV7-2 - CASSLGRGGGDYGYTF
TRBV28 - CASSRDRANQPQHF
TRBV19 few CASSKSGGVLDTIYF
TRBV19 many CASSRQEPYEQYF
TRBV30 few CAWSVLHFGVYGYTF
TRBV7-6 many CASSPISGNTEAFF
TRBV2 - CASKATGLSTQYF
TRBV10-2 - CASSFGKLSTYEQYF